Described below is a single T cell receptor beta chain sequence and its context. What it recognizes is unknown. The CDR3 is 15 amino acids. Trimming removed 3 bases from V and 2 bases from J, with 13 bases in between. Germline CDR1 reads MNHEY; CDR2 reads SMNVEV (reference sequence). The sample originates from a study of cytotoxic CD8 clonotypes in ibrutinib-treated CLL. On the study more broadly: The group held 11 relapsed/refractory and around 14 treatment-naive patients, with under 18 IGHV unmutated. Investigators collected response samples after a median 12 months of treatment, range 6 to 36. General study results and limits: Circulating CD8+ T-cell counts were tracked by baseline clonality, which exceeded that of age-matched healthy donors.

The planned depth of sequencing spanned 1 in 200,000 to 1 in 1 million T cells. Data came from immunoSEQ multiplex PCR; TCRdb stores just in-frame clones and leaves some out. The table lists approximately 130,000 clones, roughly 84% of them singletons. The chain recombines TRBV27 with TRBJ2-5; TRBD1 might be the D (5 bases). The sample was PBMCs, taken after 24 months of ibrutinib treatment. The clonotype comes from a human donor with chronic lymphocytic leukemia. DNA of the CDR3: TGTGCCAGCAGTTTTCTGTCAGGGTCGCAAGAGACCCAGTACTTC. The encoded protein is CASSFLSGSQETQYF.